This TCR beta chain was captured in a study of cytomegalovirus exposure and HLA in healthy donors. Study conclusions and caveats: Under in vitro conditions, a few CMV-associated chains were confirmed as specific for CMV antigens.

Germline V gene data show CDR1 as SGDLS and CDR2 as YYNGEE. Trimming took off 6 bases at V and 3 bases at J, with 18 bases between the two ends. This CDR3 contains 15 residues. The PCR was carried out with 60 Vbeta primers and 13 Jbeta primers. Assay used: immunoSEQ multiplex PCR; TCRdb lists only in-frame clones, some missing. This table has approximately 130,000 clones, 70% to 80% appearing once. On this clone itself: Its antigen remains unidentified.

V is TRBV9 and J is TRBJ1-2; tentative D call: TRBD1 (5 bases). This TCR was sampled from a man aged 25-45 years in good health and CMV-seronegative. Input material: PBMCs. The CDR3 spells CASTPSPDTDYGYTF. The DNA for the CDR3 is TGTGCCAGCACCCCCTCTCCGGACACCGACTATGGCTACACCTTC.